The T cell receptor (beta chain) described here comes from a study of T cells in Graves' hyperthyroidism and ophthalmopathy. The length of the CDR3 is 12 residues. Per the germline V gene, CDR1 is SEHNR and CDR2 is FQNEAQ (reference sequence). RNA transcripts gave rise to amplified TCR beta CDR3 regions. An initial round of RT-PCR targeting the TCR CDR3 relied on the HTBI primer set. MiXCR, applied by TCRdb to the multiplex PCR reads, yields one record per CDR3 protein. Found here are a few hundred thousand distinct CDR3 sequences, about half of them singletons; the top ten hold around 8%. Comment on this clonotype: This may be a read error: a much more frequent sequence differs by one nucleotide.

The authors deemed Graves' hyperthyroidism stable absent ophthalmopathy progression within 18 months. V usage is TRBV7-9 and J usage is TRBJ2-3, with TRBD2 matching over 7 bases. The sequencing sample was made of peripheral blood or thyroid tissue (not recorded which). The sequence was obtained from a young woman with Graves' hyperthyroidism. The CDR3 coding sequence is TGTGTCAGCAGCGGGACGTCGGATACGCAGTATTTT. Translated: CVSSGTSDTQYF.